The clone carrying this T cell receptor beta chain occurred many times. This entry is derived from a study of T cells after yellow fever vaccination. TCRdb re-derived calls from the 5' RACE reads in MiXCR, one entry per CDR3 protein. The table lists 180,000 or so distinct CDR3 sequences, around 10% of them singletons. This clonotype originated in a man between 18 and 35 years old who received the YFV17D yellow fever vaccine. Here the sequenced sample was CD8+ T cells sorted from PBMCs, taken 15 days after the yellow fever booster vaccination.

CDR3 DNA: TGTGCCAGCAGCGCCCGAGACAGGCTGAACACTGAAGCTTTCTTT. It is translated as CASSARDRLNTEAFF. The J gene is TRBJ1-1, the V gene TRBV9, with D maybe TRBD1 (6 bases). Germline loops: CDR1 SGDLS, CDR2 YYNGEE. The CDR3 has 15 residues. Trimming took 3 bases from V and 0 from J, leaving 12 bases between them.